What follows are 16 T cell receptor beta chains derived from one specimen sequenced in a study of spatial heterogeneity in lung cancer. General observations from the study: The number of expanded tumor alpha and beta chains correlated with mutation number.

These TCRs are of unknown antigen specificity. Each CDR3 protein gets one entry after TCRdb re-called the 5' RACE reads with MiXCR. The table includes approximately 94,000 distinct CDR3 sequences, about 4.4% detected once. The time point was: sample taken at primary tumor resection. Sequences were derived from lung tumor tissue, sampled at surgery. These receptors came from a male donor with early-stage non-small cell lung cancer.

This clonotype was recorded at least ten times. J is TRBJ2-7 and V is TRBV11-2; D is uncertain. Germline V gives CDR1 SGHAT, CDR2 FQNNGV. The CDR3 is 13 residues long. The germline V and J ends were trimmed by 1 base and 3 bases, with 7 bases remaining between them. Written as DNA, the CDR3 is TGTGCCAGCAGCTTAGGGGCTTACTACGAGCAGTACTTC. This gives the protein CASSLGAYYEQYF.

To note about this clonotype: Being one base from a much bigger clone, this may be a read error. The chain couples TRBV11-3 to TRBJ2-1; 8 bases match TRBD2. This CDR3 contains 16 residues. Germline V gives CDR1 SGHNT, CDR2 YENEEA. The CDR3, as DNA: TGTGCCAGCAGCTTAGAAGCGGGAGTAGCCTACAATGATCAGTTCTTC. This codes for CASSLEAGVAYNDQFF.

This clonotype was counted only a few times. The genes are TRBV6-2 or TRBV6-3 and TRBJ2-5, with 12 bases lining up with TRBD2. V was pared by 4 bases and J by 4 bases, with 1 base of the junction left unmatched. The CDR3 runs 14 residues. Germline values: CDR1 MNHEY, CDR2 SVGEGT. In DNA, the CDR3 is TGTGCCAGCAGTTCGACTAGCGGGAGAGAGACCCAGTACTTC. Residues: CASSSTSGRETQYF.

There are many counts of this clonotype. The V call is TRBV7-2, the J call TRBJ1-2, with D perhaps matching TRBD1 (6 bases). Per germline, CDR1 SGHTA and CDR2 FQGNSA. Trimming cost V 6 bases and J 3 bases, with 17 bases left between them. The CDR3 totals 15 residues. The CDR3 DNA sequence: TGTGCCAGCAGTCACGACAGGAAGGGGGACTATGGCTACACCTTC. Protein sequence: CASSHDRKGDYGYTF.

V is TRBV19 and J is TRBJ1-5; tentative D call: TRBD1 (6 bases). CDR3 size: 13 residues. V lost 6 bases, J lost 7 bases, and 13 bases lay in between. The germline V gene encodes CDR1 LNHDA and CDR2 SQIVND (reference sequence). CDR3 amino acids: CASSRTVQQPQHF. The CDR3 bases are TGTGCCAGTAGCCGGACAGTACAACAGCCCCAGCATTTT. Full variable domain (remainder filled in from reference TRBV19 and TRBJ1-5): DGGITQSPKYLFRKEGQNVTLSCEQNLNHDAMYWYRQDPGQGLRLIYYSQIVNDFQKGDIAEGYSVSREKKESFPLTVTSAQKNPTAFYLCASSRTVQQPQHFGDGTRLSIL.

This clonotype has a count of ten or more. V and J are TRBV5-6 and TRBJ2-3; tentative D call: TRBD1 (5 bases). Germline V gene sequence: CDR1 SGHDT, CDR2 YYEEEE. The CDR3 has 15 residues. V gave up 0 bases and J gave up 3 bases, with 11 bases separating them. The CDR3 spells CASSLVGRATDTQYF. The CDR3 DNA reads as TGTGCCAGCAGCTTGGTGGGCAGGGCGACAGATACGCAGTATTTT.

Ten or more counts support this clonotype. The chain employs TRBV5-4 and TRBJ1-6; tentative D call: TRBD1 (5 bases). Germline assignment: CDR1 SGHNT and CDR2 YYREEE (reference sequence). Deletions cut 2 bases from V and 5 bases from J, with 8 bases between. The CDR3 is 14 residues long. The CDR3 reads CASSFDRDNSPLHF. CDR3 bases: TGTGCCAGCAGCTTTGACAGAGATAATTCACCCCTCCACTTT. The complete variable domain, with remaining parts taken from reference TRBV5-4 and TRBJ1-6, reads ETGVTQSPTHLIKTRGQQVTLRCSSQSGHNTVSWYQQALGQGPQFIFQYYREEENGRGNFPPRFSGLQFPNYSSELNVNALELDDSALYLCASSFDRDNSPLHFGNGTRLTVT.

Many counts were recorded for this clonotype. The chain links TRBV28 to TRBJ2-7, with D unresolved. CDR3 length equals 14 residues. V lost 3 bases and J 7 bases, leaving 16 bases between the germline ends. From germline, CDR1 is MDHEN and CDR2 SYDVKM. The CDR3 nucleotides read TGTGCCAGCAGTTTCCCGGGCCCACGGAAGGAGCAGTACTTC. As protein: CASSFPGPRKEQYF.

At least ten counts were recorded for this clonotype. The chain links TRBV12-3 or TRBV12-4 to TRBJ1-2, with D uncertain. CDR3 length: 14 residues. V was cut by 6 bases and J by 4 bases, with 15 bases left in between. The DNA of the CDR3 is TGTGCCAGCAGACCGGAAGTAGGATCCTATGGCTACACCTTC. This encodes CASRPEVGSYGYTF.

Many counts were recorded for this clonotype. The rearrangement links TRBV28 to TRBJ2-7; D might be TRBD2 (6 bases). Between the trimmed V and J ends, which lost 1 base and 3 bases, there was a span of 19 bases. CDR3 length: 17 amino acids. CDR1 MDHEN and CDR2 SYDVKM come from the germline V gene. The CDR3 DNA reads as TGTGCCAGCAGTTTATTTCCTCGGCTAGCGAACCACTACGAGCAGTACTTC. Encoded protein: CASSLFPRLANHYEQYF.

This clonotype was found many times. V usage is TRBV6-6 and J usage is TRBJ2-3; the D gene could be TRBD1 or TRBD2 (5 bases each). The V end lost 4 bases, the J end lost 3 bases, and 14 bases lay between the germline ends. This CDR3 has 15 amino acids. Germline CDR1 is MNHNY and CDR2 is SVGAGI (reference sequence). CDR3 residues: CASSLPGRETDTQYF. CDR3 nucleotides: TGTGCCAGCAGTTTGCCGGGACGGGAAACAGATACGCAGTATTTT.

This clonotype occurred many times. This chain joins TRBV28 and TRBJ2-7, with D perhaps being TRBD1 or TRBD2 (5 bases each). The CDR3 sequence is 15 residues long. V lost 2 bases and J lost 7, with 18 bases in between. The germline CDR1 and CDR2 sequences are MDHEN and SYDVKM. The CDR3 bases are TGTGCCAGCAGTTTAGGCCGGGACCCTCTAGGAGAGCAGTACTTC. Translating it yields CASSLGRDPLGEQYF.

This clonotype was observed at least ten times. The J gene is TRBJ2-6, the V gene TRBV27; D gene unclear. This CDR3 has 14 residues. Germline V CDR1 and CDR2: MNHEY, SMNVEV (reference sequence). Trimming removed 6 bases from V and 0 bases from J, with 6 bases in between. CDR3 residues: CASRVYSGANVLTF. The CDR3 region has the DNA TGTGCCAGCAGAGTTTACTCTGGGGCCAACGTCCTGACTTTC.

There are many counts of this clonotype. The chain has TRBV29-1 and TRBJ2-1, with no clear D. V gave up 3 bases and J gave up 0 bases, with 15 bases separating them. In germline, CDR1 is SQVTM, CDR2 ANQGSEA. This CDR3 contains 16 residues. DNA of the CDR3: TGCAGCGTTGATGAATTGGACCTAGGCTCCTACAATGAGCAGTTCTTC. It codes for CSVDELDLGSYNEQFF.

This clonotype was counted at least ten times. Here the CDR3 DNA reads TGCAGCGCAGGGGGTTCCTACAATGAGCAGTTCTTC. Amino acids: CSAGGSYNEQFF. V usage is TRBV29-1 and J usage is TRBJ2-1, with 7 bases lining up with TRBD1. The CDR3 is 12 residues long. Germline lookup yields CDR1 SQVTM and CDR2 ANQGSEA. J was trimmed by 1 base and V by 7 bases; bases with no gene match: 1.

This clonotype was seen repeatedly, ten times or more. The chain uses TRBV6-6 and TRBJ1-5, with 11 bases identical to TRBD1. The CDR3 covers 17 residues. Unmatched junction bases numbered 6, after V lost 2 bases and J lost 3 bases. Germline CDR1 is MNHNY and CDR2 is SVGAGI (reference sequence). Written as DNA, the CDR3 is TGTGCCAGCAGTTACGCGGGACAGGGGGTTTTCAATCAGCCCCAGCATTTT. It translates to CASSYAGQGVFNQPQHF.